Shown below are 32 T cell receptor beta chains from a single sample sequenced in a study of T cells in Graves' hyperthyroidism and ophthalmopathy. RNA transcripts yielded amplified TCR beta CDR3 regions. The primer set for the first-round RT-PCR of the TCR CDR3 was HTBI. TCRdb passed the multiplex PCR reads through MiXCR, listing each CDR3 protein once. The data contain a few hundred thousand distinct CDR3 sequences, around 46% of them singletons. Input material: peripheral blood or thyroid tissue (not recorded which). These receptor sequences come from a woman aged 18-35 years with Graves' hyperthyroidism.

The J gene is TRBJ1-1, the V gene TRBV5-1; 7 nucleotides line up with TRBD1. V lost 6 bases, J lost 5 bases, and 16 bases stayed unmatched. The germline CDR1 and CDR2 sequences are SGHRS and YFSETQ. This CDR3 region has 16 residues. For the CDR3, the DNA is TGCGCCAGCATACGGGACAGCAACACCGGGGAGACTGAAGCTTTCTTT. Protein: CASIRDSNTGETEAFF.

The CDR3 spells CSGSVARLGQETQYF. DNA for the CDR3: TGCAGTGGGAGTGTGGCTAGATTAGGCCAAGAGACCCAGTACTTC. The chain couples TRBV20-1 to TRBJ2-5; no reliable D call. Germline V gene lookup returns CDR1 DFQATT and CDR2 SNEGSKA (reference sequence). This CDR3 has 15 amino acids. The germline V and J ends were trimmed by 7 bases and 1 base, with 19 bases remaining between them.

This clonotype was detected a few times. The chain employs TRBV4-2 and TRBJ1-4, with a weak D call TRBD1 (6 bases). Germline lookup yields CDR1 LGHNA and CDR2 YNFKEQ. The V end lost 6 bases, the J end lost 3 bases, and 11 bases lay between the germline ends. The length of the CDR3 is 14 residues. CDR3 region: CASSIGQSNEKLFF. The CDR3 nucleotides read TGTGCCAGCAGTATAGGACAGTCTAATGAAAAACTGTTTTTT.

V gene TRBV2 combines with J gene TRBJ1-5; D gene unclear. Trimming took off 6 bases at V and 2 bases at J, with 14 bases between the two ends. Germline assignment: CDR1 SNHLY and CDR2 FYNNEI. The length of the CDR3 is 15 residues. The CDR3 sequence is CASRSYDGRNQPQHF. For the CDR3, the DNA is TGTGCCAGCAGGAGCTATGACGGACGCAATCAGCCCCAGCATTTT.

The chain uses TRBV20-1 and TRBJ1-1, with unresolved D. The V gene's germline CDR1 is DFQATT and CDR2 SNEGSKA (reference sequence). The CDR3 spans 11 residues. DNA of the CDR3: TGCAGCTTGGGATTGAACACTGAAGCTTTCTTT. Protein: CSLGLNTEAFF.

This clonotype has only a few counts. The chain links TRBV4-1 to TRBJ2-7; D is unresolved. The CDR3 is 15 residues long. V was cut by 4 bases and J by 0 bases, with 13 bases left in between. CDR1 and CDR2 (germline): MGHRA, YSYEKL. CDR3 loop: CASSLLQRSSYEQYF. CDR3 DNA: TGCGCCAGCAGCCTACTACAGAGGAGCTCCTACGAGCAGTACTTC.

This clonotype was seen a single time. Given a much more abundant clone one base away, this may be a read error. No conserved phenylalanine or tryptophan ends this CDR3, so it is likely a read error. The rearrangement links TRBV6-5 to TRBJ1-5; 10 positions match TRBD1. This CDR3 has 18 residues. Germline trimming cut 5 bases from V and 2 bases from J; bases unmatched to any gene: 12. Germline V gene data show CDR1 as MNHEY and CDR2 as SVGAGI. CDR3 sequence: CASSQPGQGIMGNQPQHL. The CDR3, as DNA: TGTGCCAGCAGTCAACCGGGACAGGGGATTATGGGCAATCAGCCCCAGCATCTT.

Many counts were recorded for this clonotype. The chain joins TRBV18 to TRBJ2-7; 8 nucleotides line up with TRBD1. This CDR3 region has 13 residues. V was clipped by 8 bases and J by 5 bases; unmatched bases: 8. CDR1 is KGHSH and CDR2 is LQKENI in the germline V gene. CDR3: CASSGQGRDEQYF. Here the CDR3 DNA reads TGTGCCAGCAGTGGACAGGGAAGAGACGAGCAGTACTTC.

This clonotype was counted at least ten times. The chain employs TRBV12-5 and TRBJ1-2; the match to TRBD1 covers 8 bases. Germline values: CDR1 LGHNT, CDR2 FRNRAP. The junction had 10 bases not matched to a gene; V was cut back by 5 bases and J by 5 bases. This CDR3 comprises 15 residues. The CDR3 coding sequence is TGTGCTAGTGGTCCAGACTGGACAGGGATTTATGGCTACACCTTC. Its translation is CASGPDWTGIYGYTF.

This clonotype was found once. The J gene is TRBJ2-5, the V gene TRBV4-1; 13 positions match TRBD2. Germline values: CDR1 MGHRA, CDR2 YSYEKL. This CDR3 contains 17 residues. Trimming at V came to 4 bases and at J to 11 bases, leaving 16 bases not matched to a gene. The CDR3 reads CASSRAGLAGRTDTQYF. The CDR3 DNA is TGCGCCAGCAGCCGAGCGGGACTAGCGGGACGCACAGATACGCAGTACTTC.

This clonotype was seen ten or more times. The chain employs TRBV7-2 and TRBJ2-7; 11 bases fit TRBD2. Germline CDR1 is SGHTA and CDR2 is FQGNSA. Trimming at V came to 3 bases and at J to 5 bases, leaving 6 bases not matched to a gene. The CDR3 covers 15 residues. The CDR3 nucleotides read TGTGCCAGCAGCTTCCCGACTAGCGGGAACCACGAGCAGTACTTC. Protein sequence: CASSFPTSGNHEQYF.

This clonotype showed up many times. V usage is TRBV5-4 and J usage is TRBJ2-7, with TRBD2 matching over 8 bases. The CDR3 sequence is 15 residues long. V was clipped by 2 bases and J by 2 bases; unmatched bases: 6. The germline gives CDR1 SGHNT, CDR2 YYREEE (reference sequence). The CDR3 sequence: CASSLVGLGPYEQYF. In DNA, the CDR3 is TGTGCCAGCAGCTTAGTGGGACTAGGTCCCTACGAGCAGTACTTC.

Turning to this clonotype: Just one base apart from a much larger clone, this may be a read error. Since the CDR3 does not end with the conserved phenylalanine or tryptophan, this likely comes from a read error. The J gene is TRBJ1-5, the V gene TRBV6-1; 10 nucleotides agree with TRBD1. Germline CDR1 reads MNHNS; CDR2 reads SASEGT. V shed 0 bases, J shed 5 bases, and the junction held 4 bases outside the gene matches. This CDR3 has 16 residues. As DNA, the CDR3 is TGTGCCAGCAGTGAAGCTTGGGACAGGGGCGATCAGCCCCAGCATTCT. Its protein is CASSEAWDRGDQPQHS.

For this clonotype: One junction end does not reproduce the germline sequence, and a read error may be involved. This chain links TRBV7-8 with TRBJ2-6; 14 bases are a match to TRBD2. The CDR3 is 13 residues long. Germline V gene sequence: CDR1 SGHVS, CDR2 FQNEAQ. CDR3 sequence: CASSSRKGTSGSF. CDR3 DNA sequence: TGTGCCAGCAGCTCCAGAAAGGGGACTAGCGGGAGTTTC.

This sequence joins TRBV20-1 and TRBJ1-1, with D perhaps TRBD1 (5 bases). From germline, CDR1 is DFQATT and CDR2 SNEGSKA (reference sequence). The CDR3 totals 12 residues. V lost 4 bases to trimming and J lost 3 bases, with 9 bases between them. The CDR3 nucleotides read TGCAGTGCTACCCAGGGACACACTGAAGCTTTCTTT. This gives the protein CSATQGHTEAFF.

The V and J genes are TRBV7-3 and TRBJ1-5; D is unclear. The CDR3 has 13 residues. V gave up 3 bases and J gave up 11 bases, with 14 bases separating them. Germline V lookup: CDR1 SGHTA, CDR2 FQGTGA. CDR3 protein: CASSLTTLETQHF. CDR3 sequence (DNA): TGTGCCAGCAGCTTGACGACGCTGGAGACCCAGCATTTT.

About this clonotype: An end of the junction does not agree with germline; a read error may underlie this. The V call is TRBV6-5, the J call TRBJ2-7; no reliable D call. The CDR3 extends over 12 amino acids. Germline V gene lookup returns CDR1 MNHEY and CDR2 SVGAGI. The CDR3 nucleotides are TGTGCCAGCAGTTACCCACCACTACGGACGTCCTTC. Translated, it gives CASSYPPLRTSF.

With respect to this clonotype: The CDR3 ends on some other residue instead of the conserved phenylalanine or tryptophan, so this is likely a read error. The chain is built from TRBV6-1 and TRBJ2-7; 9 bases are a match to TRBD1. The trim removed 2 bases at V and 2 bases at J, leaving 4 bases unmatched. The CDR3 is made up of 15 amino acids. Germline assignment: CDR1 MNHNS and CDR2 SASEGT. The CDR3 bases are TGTGCCAGCAGTGAACCGGGACAGGGTCCCTACGAGCAGTACCTC. Translated, it gives CASSEPGQGPYEQYL.

The count of this clonotype is one. The J gene is TRBJ1-6, the V gene TRBV7-1, with 8 bases lining up with TRBD1. TRBV7-1 is marked as an open reading frame, function uncertain. This CDR3 has 16 amino acids. With V trimmed by 3 bases and J by 13 bases, 14 bases remained unmatched. The CDR3 DNA sequence: TGTGCCAGCAGCTCTACAGGGGGACGGGGCAATCAGCCCCTCCACTTT. The encoded protein is CASSSTGGRGNQPLHF.

Note on this clonotype: The germline gene is not matched at one end of the junction; a read error may be the cause. The gene calls are TRBV29-1 and TRBJ2-7; D is ambiguous. This CDR3 has 12 amino acids. Germline V CDR1 and CDR2: SQVTM, ANQGSEA. CDR3 coding DNA: TGCAGCGTTAAAGACATCCAGGACGGGCAGTACTTC. Encoded protein: CSVKDIQDGQYF.

The rearrangement uses TRBV12-3 or TRBV12-4 and TRBJ2-1, with TRBD2 matching 11 bases. This CDR3 is 16 amino acids long. V was pared by 6 bases and J by 5 bases, with 9 bases of the junction left unmatched. CDR3 sequence reads: CASSTSGRITDNEQFF. CDR3 nucleotides: TGTGCCAGCAGCACTAGCGGGAGAATAACTGACAATGAGCAGTTCTTC.

This clonotype turned up a few times. The gene calls are TRBV30 and TRBJ2-5, with a possible D match to TRBD2 (6 bases). Germline V gene data show CDR1 as GTSNPN and CDR2 as SVGIG (reference sequence). CDR3 length equals 13 residues. Trimming stripped 2 bases from V and 4 bases from J, with 11 bases between. The CDR3 DNA reads TGTGCCTGGAGTAATCGGGACTTAGAGACCCAGTACTTC. This gives the protein CAWSNRDLETQYF. Supplemented by reference TRBV30 and TRBJ2-5, the full variable domain reads SQTIHQWPATLVQPVGSPLSLECTVEGTSNPNLYWYRQAAGRGLQLLFYSVGIGQISSEVPQNLSASRPQDRQFILSSKKLLLSDSGFYLCAWSNRDLETQYFGPGTRLLVL.

V and J are TRBV15 and TRBJ2-5; the D gene is possibly TRBD2 (5 bases). V was trimmed by 0 bases and J by 6 bases, leaving 17 bases between them. The CDR3 totals 16 residues. Germline V lookup: CDR1 LNHNV, CDR2 YYDKDF (reference sequence). CDR3 in DNA: TGTGCCACCAGCAGAGAATCCCATGGGAGAAGGCAGACCCAGTACTTC. Amino acids: CATSRESHGRRQTQYF.

The chain recombines TRBV10-3 with TRBJ2-7; 11 nucleotides match TRBD2. The CDR3 totals 16 residues. V was pared by 0 bases and J by 5 bases, with 6 bases of the junction left unmatched. In germline, CDR1 is ENHRY, CDR2 SYGVKD. The CDR3 reads CAISESSGREIDEQYF. The CDR3 nucleotides are TGTGCCATCAGTGAGTCTAGCGGGAGGGAAATTGACGAGCAGTACTTC.

This clonotype was picked up many times. The chain employs TRBV12-3 or TRBV12-4 and TRBJ1-3, with D unresolved. This CDR3 region has 15 residues. V was shortened by 2 bases and J by 1 base, with 9 bases between the two germline ends. The CDR3 reads CASSLSGLSGNTIYF. The CDR3 region has the DNA TGTGCCAGCAGTTTATCCGGTCTATCTGGAAACACCATATATTTT.

The chain has TRBV20-1 and TRBJ1-6; 7 bases are shared with TRBD1. V lost 4 bases, J lost 7 bases, and 19 bases stayed unmatched. The CDR3 runs 18 residues. Germline V gives CDR1 DFQATT, CDR2 SNEGSKA (reference sequence). This CDR3 reads CSATSGRADRAGNSPLHF. The DNA of the CDR3 is TGCAGTGCTACCAGCGGGAGGGCCGACAGGGCTGGCAATTCACCCCTCCACTTT.

This clonotype was counted many times. V usage is TRBV7-9 and J usage is TRBJ2-7, with D perhaps matching TRBD1 (5 bases). Germline V gives CDR1 SEHNR, CDR2 FQNEAQ (reference sequence). The CDR3 totals 11 residues. The V and J ends lost 5 bases and 6 bases respectively, with 8 bases between them. The CDR3 spells CASSAQGEQYF. CDR3 nucleotides: TGTGCCAGCAGCGCTCAGGGCGAGCAGTACTTC.

The chain combines TRBV5-5 with TRBJ2-7; D gene ambiguous. This CDR3 has 13 residues. CDR1 is SGHKS and CDR2 is YYEKEE in the germline V gene (reference sequence). V gave up 2 bases and J gave up 2 bases, with 8 bases separating them. Written as DNA, the CDR3 is TGTGCCAGCAGCTTAAGGGTAGCCTACGAGCAGTACTTC. This gives the protein CASSLRVAYEQYF.

This clonotype was recorded at least ten times. DNA of the CDR3: TGCAGTGCTAGAGTCACCGGGACAGGGCGTGGCTATGGCTACACCTTC. The encoded protein is CSARVTGTGRGYGYTF. J is TRBJ1-2 and V is TRBV20-1; 9 positions agree with TRBD1. J gave up 4 bases and V 1 base, and 10 bases lay outside the gene matches. Germline CDR1 and CDR2: DFQATT and SNEGSKA (reference sequence). The CDR3 loop spans 16 amino acids.

The rearrangement joins TRBV11-2 to TRBJ2-7; 9 positions agree with TRBD2. Per the germline V gene, CDR1 is SGHAT and CDR2 is FQNNGV. The CDR3 totals 14 residues. Germline trimming cut 5 bases from V and 4 bases from J; bases unmatched to any gene: 6. The CDR3 reads CASSEDLAGYEQYF. CDR3 in DNA: TGTGCCAGCAGCGAAGATCTAGCGGGATACGAGCAGTACTTC.

The rearrangement links TRBV20-1 to TRBJ2-5; 8 nucleotides agree with TRBD1. This CDR3 contains 14 residues. The germline CDR1 and CDR2 sequences are DFQATT and SNEGSKA (reference sequence). After removal of 1 base from V and 5 bases from J, the junction contained 6 bases not matched to a gene. CDR3 in DNA: TGCAGTGCTAGAGGGACAGGGCTGCGGGAGACCCAGTACTTC. Protein sequence: CSARGTGLRETQYF.

A word on this clonotype: This clone may be a read error of a much larger clone one base away. The V call is TRBV20-1, the J call TRBJ2-7; D is undetermined. V lost 4 bases and J lost 4, with 11 bases in between. The CDR3 is made up of 12 amino acids. Germline CDR1 and CDR2: DFQATT and SNEGSKA (reference sequence). The CDR3 region has the DNA TGCAGTGCTATAGACTTCCCGTACGAGCAGTACTTC. This sequence encodes CSAIDFPYEQYF.